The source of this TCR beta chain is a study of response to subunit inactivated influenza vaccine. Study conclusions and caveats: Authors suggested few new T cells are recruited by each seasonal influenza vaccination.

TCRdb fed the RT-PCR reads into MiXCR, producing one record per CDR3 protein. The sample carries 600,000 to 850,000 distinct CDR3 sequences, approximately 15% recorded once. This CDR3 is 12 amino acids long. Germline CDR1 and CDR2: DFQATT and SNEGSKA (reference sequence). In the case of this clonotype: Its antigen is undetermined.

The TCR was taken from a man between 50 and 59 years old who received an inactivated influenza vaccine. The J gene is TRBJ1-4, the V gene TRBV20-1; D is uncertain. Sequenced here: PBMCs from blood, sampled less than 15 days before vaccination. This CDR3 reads CRGRSTNEKLFF. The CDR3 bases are TGCAGAGGAAGGTCAACTAATGAAAAACTGTTTTTT.